The present T cell receptor beta chain was sequenced within a study of blood T cell repertoires in COVID-19. For recovered donors of Cohort 3, there were two negative PCRs, clearance, or symptom resolution. Deletions cut 8 bases from V and 1 base from J, with 11 bases between. Germline V gene sequence: CDR1 MGHRA, CDR2 YSYEKL. This CDR3 contains 13 residues. The method was immunoSEQ multiplex PCR; TCRdb's version includes in-frame clones alone and lacks a portion of them. Found here are around 250,000 clones, about 87% of them singletons; the top ten hold 1.5% to 2%. This clonotype was obtained from a woman aged 45-65 years who had recovered from COVID-19. This chain joins TRBV4-1 and TRBJ1-1; the D gene is possibly TRBD1 (5 bases). Sequenced material: PBMCs or T cells enriched from blood (not recorded which). As DNA, the CDR3 is TGCGCCAGCCACCAGGGCCAGAACACTGAAGCTTTCTTT. As protein: CASHQGQNTEAFF.